Following are 21 T cell receptor beta chains from one sample sequenced in a study of high-grade serous ovarian cancer treatment subgroups. The tumor samples were collected prior to definitive surgery or chemotherapy. Generated by immunoSEQ multiplex PCR, the TCRdb table keeps only in-frame clones and is missing some. The profile shows 10,000 to 13,000 clones, about four fifths of them singletons. Sequencing was performed on tumor tissue. Receptors originate from a human donor with high-grade serous ovarian cancer.

This chain connects TRBV5-5 to TRBJ2-1; D possibly corresponds to TRBD1 (7 bases). The CDR3 runs 15 residues. V shed 0 bases and J shed 7 bases, with 14 bases lying between them. The germline V gene has CDR1 SGHKS and CDR2 YYEKEE (reference sequence). CDR3: CASSLAGPGGNEQFF. In DNA, the CDR3 is TGTGCCAGCAGCTTGGCCGGACCAGGGGGGAATGAGCAGTTCTTC.

The chain couples TRBV5-5 to TRBJ2-6; D gene unclear. V lost 4 bases to trimming and J lost 0 bases, with 17 bases between them. Germline V gives CDR1 SGHKS, CDR2 YYEKEE (reference sequence). The CDR3 is 18 residues long. The CDR3 region is CASSLTTGPGSGANVLTF. DNA of the CDR3: TGTGCCAGCAGCCTAACGACCGGGCCCGGCTCTGGGGCCAACGTCCTGACTTTC.

This clone turned up a few times. V usage is TRBV19 and J usage is TRBJ2-2; D call uncertain. This CDR3 is 13 amino acids long. Between the trimmed V and J ends, which lost 7 bases and 6 bases, there was a span of 12 bases. Germline loops: CDR1 LNHDA, CDR2 SQIVND (reference sequence). In DNA form, the CDR3 reads TGTGCCAGTACCCCTGGGCCAGCCGGGGAGCTGTTTTTT. Amino acids: CASTPGPAGELFF.

The count of this clone is one. The rearrangement uses TRBV5-1 and TRBJ2-2; maybe TRBD2 (6 bases). The CDR3 contains 14 residues. V was pared by 2 bases and J by 8 bases, with 13 bases between. Germline V lookup: CDR1 SGHRS, CDR2 YFSETQ. The CDR3 bases are TGCGCCAGCAGCTTTGTTTCCCGGGAGGGGGAGCTGTTTTTT. It encodes CASSFVSREGELFF. The full variable domain, in which reference TRBV5-1 and TRBJ2-2 provide the parts outside the CDR3, is KAGVTQTPRYLIKTRGQQVTLSCSPISGHRSVSWYQQTPGQGLQFLFEYFSETQRNKGNFPGRFSGRQFSNSRSEMNVSTLELGDSALYLCASSFVSREGELFFGEGSRLTVL.

CDR3 in amino acids: CASSSLGGRTNYGYTF. DNA of the CDR3: TGTGCCAGCAGCTCACTCGGGGGACGGACTAACTATGGCTACACCTTC. The rearrangement joins TRBV11-2 to TRBJ1-2; D is perhaps TRBD1 (5 bases). CDR3 size: 16 residues. The germline V and J ends were trimmed by 4 bases and 0 bases, with 15 bases remaining between them. Per the germline V gene, CDR1 is SGHAT and CDR2 is FQNNGV.

This clone was detected only a few times. CDR3 sequence: CASKGYNSPLHF. As DNA, the CDR3 is TGTGCCAGCAAGGGGTATAATTCACCCCTCCACTTT. V and J are TRBV6-5 and TRBJ1-6; weak D call: TRBD1 (5 bases). The CDR3 is made up of 12 amino acids. CDR1 and CDR2 from the germline V gene are MNHEY and SVGAGI. V lost 7 bases and J 4 bases, leaving 5 bases between the germline ends.

This sequence joins TRBV30 and TRBJ2-5; the match to TRBD2 covers 7 bases. The length of the CDR3 is 12 residues. Per germline, CDR1 GTSNPN and CDR2 SVGIG (reference sequence). The ends lost 3 bases at V and 5 bases at J; junction bases unmatched: 3. The CDR3 DNA sequence: TGTGCCTGGAGGGCGGGAGTGGAGACCCAGTACTTC. Translation: CAWRAGVETQYF.

The genes are TRBV9 and TRBJ1-2; D is perhaps TRBD1 (5 bases). V was clipped by 6 bases and J by 4 bases, with 19 bases between them. The CDR3 sequence is 15 residues long. Germline CDR1 reads SGDLS; CDR2 reads YYNGEE. CDR3 DNA sequence: TGTGCCAGCACAACCGCGGGTGGGGGGTCCTATGGCTACACCTTC. Its protein product is CASTTAGGGSYGYTF.

The CDR3 is CASSLDHGVSYEQYF. The CDR3 DNA sequence: TGTGCCAGCAGCTTAGATCATGGGGTTTCCTACGAGCAGTACTTC. The V call is TRBV7-2, the J call TRBJ2-7; D not resolved. Germline assignment: CDR1 SGHTA and CDR2 FQGNSA. This CDR3 is 15 amino acids long. V gave up 1 base and J gave up 1 base, with 11 bases separating them.

This chain connects TRBV5-1 to TRBJ2-2; 7 positions agree with TRBD1. The CDR3 loop spans 14 amino acids. Germline-derived CDR1 and CDR2 are SGHRS and YFSETQ. V lost 7 bases, J lost 0 bases, and 3 bases stayed unmatched. The CDR3 loop is CASRGQPNTGELFF. The CDR3 bases are TGCGCCAGCCGGGGACAGCCGAACACCGGGGAGCTGTTTTTT.

The J gene is TRBJ2-7, the V gene TRBV6-1; 11 nucleotides agree with TRBD1. V lost 7 bases to trimming and J lost 9 bases; unmatched junction nucleotides: 11. Germline loops: CDR1 MNHNS, CDR2 SASEGT. The CDR3 extends over 14 amino acids. As DNA, the CDR3 is TGTGCCAGCACCGGACAGGGGGCGGTGCTATGGCAGTACTTC. It encodes CASTGQGAVLWQYF.

The V and J genes are TRBV20-1 and TRBJ2-7; D is ambiguous. Germline V lookup: CDR1 DFQATT, CDR2 SNEGSKA (reference sequence). V was clipped by 6 bases and J by 6 bases, with 12 bases between them. The CDR3 is made up of 11 amino acids. This CDR3 is CSARRSPEQYF. The DNA of the CDR3 is TGCAGTGCCCGTAGATCCCCCGAGCAGTACTTC.

The chain recombines TRBV12-5 with TRBJ1-2, with 8 bases fitting TRBD1. The germline gives CDR1 LGHNT, CDR2 FRNRAP. The CDR3 covers 15 residues. J was trimmed by 7 bases and V by 4 bases; bases with no gene match: 11. CDR3 in DNA: TGTGCTAGTGGTTCCGGCCAGGGGGCGTCGTCTGGCTACACCTTC. It specifies CASGSGQGASSGYTF.

The chain joins TRBV19 to TRBJ2-7; 7 nucleotides agree with TRBD2. V was clipped by 3 bases and J by 6 bases; unmatched bases: 8. The germline V gene encodes CDR1 LNHDA and CDR2 SQIVND (reference sequence). CDR3 length: 14 residues. The CDR3 region is CASSILGEGREQYF. The CDR3 bases are TGTGCCAGTAGTATTTTGGGGGAGGGCCGCGAGCAGTACTTC.

V gene TRBV5-5 combines with J gene TRBJ2-7; a possible D gene is TRBD2 (7 bases). The germline V gene has CDR1 SGHKS and CDR2 YYEKEE (reference sequence). The CDR3 totals 14 residues. V was pared by 3 bases and J by 2 bases, with 12 bases between. The CDR3 sequence is CASSWGGGAYEQYF. CDR3 sequence (DNA): TGTGCCAGCAGCTGGGGAGGGGGGGCCTACGAGCAGTACTTC.

The rearrangement joins TRBV19 to TRBJ2-7, with TRBD1 identical over 9 bases. The germline V gene has CDR1 LNHDA and CDR2 SQIVND (reference sequence). This CDR3 has 14 residues. Trimming removed 7 bases from V and 6 bases from J; junction bases left unmatched: 10. CDR3 loop: CASKRDREVGEQYF. The CDR3 nucleotides read TGTGCCAGTAAACGGGACAGGGAGGTGGGCGAGCAGTACTTC.

This clone was observed a few times. This rearrangement joins TRBV14 to TRBJ1-1; D gene ambiguous. Trimming cost V 0 bases and J 9 bases, with 17 bases left between them. The CDR3 runs to 15 residues. Germline-derived CDR1 and CDR2 are SGHDN and FVKESK. For the CDR3, the DNA is TGTGCCAGCAGCCAAGATCTCCGCGGAGAAGATAAAGCTTTCTTT. This codes for CASSQDLRGEDKAFF.

The chain employs TRBV25-1 and TRBJ1-1; D unclear. Germline CDR1 MGHDK, CDR2 SYGVNS. Trimming pared 4 bases from V and 1 base from J, leaving 4 bases between. The CDR3 has 12 amino acids. CDR3 sequence: CASSAQNTEAFF. The CDR3 coding sequence is TGTGCCAGCAGTGCCCAGAACACTGAAGCTTTCTTT.

CDR3 loop: CAWSDVEAETQYF. The CDR3 coding sequence is TGTGCCTGGAGCGACGTTGAGGCGGAGACCCAGTACTTC. The chain employs TRBV30 and TRBJ2-5; the D is unclear. The CDR3 is 13 amino acids. Germline V gives CDR1 GTSNPN, CDR2 SVGIG (reference sequence). Deletions cut 3 bases from V and 5 bases from J, with 13 bases between.

V and J are TRBV7-6 and TRBJ2-1; TRBD1 matches at 10 bases. Trimming removed 5 bases from V and 6 bases from J; junction bases left unmatched: 10. In germline, CDR1 is SGHVS, CDR2 FNYEAQ. CDR3 length: 16 residues. CDR3 amino acids: CASSGYRDRGPNEQFF. CDR3 in DNA: TGTGCCAGCAGCGGCTACCGGGACAGGGGCCCCAATGAGCAGTTCTTC.

The chain employs TRBV14 and TRBJ2-7; the D call may be TRBD1 or TRBD2 (5 bases each). Trimming cost V 2 bases and J 4 bases, with 12 bases left between them. Germline V gene data show CDR1 as SGHDN and CDR2 as FVKESK. CDR3 length: 14 amino acids. The CDR3 bases are TGTGCCAGCAGCCAACTAATTGGGGGATACGAGCAGTACTTC. Translation: CASSQLIGGYEQYF.